The rows below give T cell receptor beta chains drawn from one sample of a study of cytomegalovirus exposure and HLA in healthy donors. The protocol was immunoSEQ multiplex PCR, while the TCRdb copy is restricted to in-frame clones and leaves out a portion. The repertoire holds about 120,000 clones, with around 90% as singletons. The sequencing sample was made of PBMCs. These TCRs come from a woman between 18 and 30 years old in good health and CMV-seronegative. Both conserved end residues are part of each CDR3. Each record gives: V gene, J gene, CDR3 protein.

V: TRBV5-1
J: TRBJ2-7
CDR3: CASSFGTGGSYEQYF

V: TRBV7-4
J: TRBJ2-7
CDR3: CASSLGQGAGLRGQYF

V: TRBV11-3
J: TRBJ2-7
CDR3: CASSDTGTSSYEQYF

V: TRBV30
J: TRBJ2-7
CDR3: CAWSRGNTYEQYF

V: TRBV10-3
J: TRBJ2-3
CDR3: CAIRGTSGRADTQYF

V: TRBV19
J: TRBJ1-4
CDR3: CASSPRGLGKLFF

V: TRBV5-1
J: TRBJ2-1
CDR3: CASSWEGYNEQFF

V: TRBV6-5
J: TRBJ2-7
CDR3: CASSYGREGYEQYF

V: TRBV5-1
J: TRBJ1-6
CDR3: CASSSGMSNSPLHF

V: TRBV28
J: TRBJ2-3
CDR3: CASSLEREGKDTQYF

V: TRBV11-3
J: TRBJ2-1
CDR3: CASSPGTGNYNEQFF

V: TRBV4-1
J: TRBJ1-5
CDR3: CASSQDRGPQQPQHF

V: TRBV6-5
J: TRBJ2-5
CDR3: CASSYSGPTVAETQYF

V: TRBV5-1
J: TRBJ1-1
CDR3: CASNTGMNTEAFF

V: TRBV6-1
J: TRBJ1-2
CDR3: CASSDPSTGEYGYTF

V: TRBV10-3
J: TRBJ1-5
CDR3: CAISGQVGDNQPQHF

V: TRBV6-1
J: TRBJ2-7
CDR3: CASSEEVAGGYEQYF

V: TRBV5-1
J: TRBJ2-7
CDR3: CASSLTTSGQYEQYF

V: TRBV2
J: TRBJ1-5
CDR3: CASSDDGGWQPQHF

V: TRBV2
J: TRBJ2-5
CDR3: CASRRGGETQYF

V: TRBV27
J: TRBJ2-7
CDR3: CASSLGTSYYEQYF

V: TRBV15
J: TRBJ2-1
CDR3: CATSREIGEGPLYNEQFF

V: TRBV7-2
J: TRBJ2-1
CDR3: CASTNAEVNEQFF

V: TRBV5-6
J: TRBJ1-2
CDR3: CASSFGSGYTF

V: TRBV10-1
J: TRBJ1-3
CDR3: CASSPQVQGNTIYF

V: TRBV11-2
J: TRBJ1-1
CDR3: CASSLEEALNTEAFF

V: TRBV27
J: TRBJ2-1
CDR3: CASSLNLAGTYNEQFF

V: TRBV11-2
J: TRBJ2-2
CDR3: CASTLLESTGELFF

V: TRBV2
J: TRBJ2-1
CDR3: CASTRESSGRAFTGEQFF

V: TRBV29-1
J: TRBJ1-2
CDR3: CSVAGQGDYGYTF

V: TRBV13
J: TRBJ2-4
CDR3: CASSGQGKDIQYF

V: TRBV5-4
J: TRBJ1-1
CDR3: CASRTGNTEAFF

V: TRBV5-1
J: TRBJ2-3
CDR3: CASSSSFGLAGTDTQYF

V: TRBV7-9
J: TRBJ1-5
CDR3: CASSPPGQPQHF

V: TRBV7-2
J: TRBJ2-5
CDR3: CASSPTIRETQYF

V: TRBV7-2
J: TRBJ2-1
CDR3: CASSLGGGLAAYNEQFF

V: TRBV10-3
J: TRBJ2-7
CDR3: CAIQGQASYEQYF

V: TRBV7-8
J: TRBJ1-2
CDR3: CASSLNPLDRGRNYGYTF

V: TRBV27
J: TRBJ2-7
CDR3: CASSLLGQGPDEQYF

V: TRBV10-1
J: TRBJ2-1
CDR3: CASSDGTPNEQFF

V: TRBV7-6
J: TRBJ2-1
CDR3: CASSPGLAGTYNEQFF

V: TRBV5-1
J: TRBJ2-7
CDR3: CASSTGFGTTSYEQYF

V: TRBV11-3
J: TRBJ1-4
CDR3: CASSSRQALEKLFF

V: TRBV29-1
J: TRBJ2-1
CDR3: CSVPRTLVREQFF

V: TRBV6-4
J: TRBJ2-2
CDR3: CASSDSSGNTGELFF

V: TRBV5-6
J: TRBJ2-7
CDR3: CASSSWDRTYEQYF